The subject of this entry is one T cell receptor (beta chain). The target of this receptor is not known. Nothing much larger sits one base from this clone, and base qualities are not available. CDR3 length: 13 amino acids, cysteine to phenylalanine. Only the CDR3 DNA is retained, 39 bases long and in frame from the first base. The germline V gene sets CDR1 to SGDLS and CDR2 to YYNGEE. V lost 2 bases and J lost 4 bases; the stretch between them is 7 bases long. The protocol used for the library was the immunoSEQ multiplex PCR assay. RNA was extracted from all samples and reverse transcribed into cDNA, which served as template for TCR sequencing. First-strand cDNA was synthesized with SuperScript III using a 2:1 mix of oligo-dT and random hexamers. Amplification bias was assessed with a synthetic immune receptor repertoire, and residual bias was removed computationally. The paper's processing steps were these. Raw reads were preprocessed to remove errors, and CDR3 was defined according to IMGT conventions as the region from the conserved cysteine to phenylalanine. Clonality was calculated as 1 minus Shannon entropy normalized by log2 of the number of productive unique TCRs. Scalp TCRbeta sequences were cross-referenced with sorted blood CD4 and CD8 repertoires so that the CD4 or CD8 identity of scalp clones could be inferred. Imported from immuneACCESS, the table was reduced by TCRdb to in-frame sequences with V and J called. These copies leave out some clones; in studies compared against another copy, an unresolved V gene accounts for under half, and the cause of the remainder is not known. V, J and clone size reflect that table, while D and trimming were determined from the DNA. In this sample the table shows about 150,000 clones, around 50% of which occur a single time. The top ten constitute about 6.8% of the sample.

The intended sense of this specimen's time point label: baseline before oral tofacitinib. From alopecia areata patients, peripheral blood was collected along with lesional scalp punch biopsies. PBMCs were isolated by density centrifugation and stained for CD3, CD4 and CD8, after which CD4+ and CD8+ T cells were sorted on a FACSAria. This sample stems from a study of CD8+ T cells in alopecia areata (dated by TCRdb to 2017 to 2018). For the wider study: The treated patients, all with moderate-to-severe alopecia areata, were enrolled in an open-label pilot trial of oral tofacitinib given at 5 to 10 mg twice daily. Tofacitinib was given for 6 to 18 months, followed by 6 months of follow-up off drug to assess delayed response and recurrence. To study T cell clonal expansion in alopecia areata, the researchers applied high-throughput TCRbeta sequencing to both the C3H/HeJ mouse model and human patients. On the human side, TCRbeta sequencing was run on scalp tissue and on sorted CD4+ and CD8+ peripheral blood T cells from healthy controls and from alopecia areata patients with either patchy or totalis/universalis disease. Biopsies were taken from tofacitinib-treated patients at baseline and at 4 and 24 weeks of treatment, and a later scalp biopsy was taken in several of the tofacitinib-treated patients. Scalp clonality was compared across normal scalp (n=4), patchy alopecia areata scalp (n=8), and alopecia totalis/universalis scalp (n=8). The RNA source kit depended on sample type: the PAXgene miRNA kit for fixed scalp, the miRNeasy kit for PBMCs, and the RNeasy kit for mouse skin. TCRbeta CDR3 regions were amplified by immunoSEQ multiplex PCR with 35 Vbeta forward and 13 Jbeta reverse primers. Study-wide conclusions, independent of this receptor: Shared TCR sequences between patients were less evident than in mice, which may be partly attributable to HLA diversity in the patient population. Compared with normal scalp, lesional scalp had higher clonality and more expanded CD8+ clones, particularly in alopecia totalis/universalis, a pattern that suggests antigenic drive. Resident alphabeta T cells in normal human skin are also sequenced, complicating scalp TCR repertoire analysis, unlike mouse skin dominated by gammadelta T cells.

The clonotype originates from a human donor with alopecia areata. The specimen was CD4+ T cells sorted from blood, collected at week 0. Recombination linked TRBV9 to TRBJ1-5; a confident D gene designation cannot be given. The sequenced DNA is TGTGCCAGCAGCGTCGACGTTAATCAGCCCCAGCATTTT. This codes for CASSVDVNQPQHF.